Listed below are T cell receptor beta chains from one sample, sequenced in a study of post-analysis software for immune sequencing data. In TCRdb, the PCR reads were re-called with MiXCR into one record per CDR3 protein. The sample shows around 180,000 distinct CDR3 sequences, around 28% of them seen only once. Specimen: blood. Receptors originate from a girl under 18 with multiple sclerosis. The CDR3 runs from the conserved cysteine through the conserved F or W. A D gene is named only where the DNA matches it firmly. Part of the rows lack a size; the others show once, few, many or a class for expanded clones.

d_call	v_call	j_call	clone_size	cdr3_nt	cdr3_aa
.	TRBV29-1	TRBJ1-2	many	TGCAGCGTCGGAAGGACGGGGGGGCCTCTCTATGGCTACACCTTC	CSVGRTGGPLYGYTF
TRBD2	TRBV4-1	TRBJ2-1	.	TGCGCCAGCAGCCAACACGACGTCATAGCGGGGATCATTGAGCAGTTCTTC	CASSQHDVIAGIIEQFF
.	TRBV12-3/TRBV12-4	TRBJ2-3	.	TGTTCCAGCACCCCCTCGGGGACTACAGATACGCAGTATTTT	CSSTPSGTTDTQYF
TRBD1	TRBV19	TRBJ1-5	.	TGTGCCAGTGACAGGGAATGGCTCAATCAGCCCCAGCATTTT	CASDREWLNQPQHF
.	TRBV7-9	TRBJ2-5	.	TGTGCCAACAGCTTAACGGGATCGCAAGAGACCCAGTACTTC	CANSLTGSQETQYF
.	TRBV12-3/TRBV12-4	TRBJ1-3	.	TGTGCCAGCAGATCAGGGAGGAGGGGCCTCCCCATCTCTGGAAACACCATATATTTT	CASRSGRRGLPISGNTIYF
TRBD1	TRBV20-1	TRBJ1-4	few	TGCAGTGCTAGAGATGGCGGGACAGGGGTTGAAAAACTGTTTTTT	CSARDGGTGVEKLFF
TRBD2	TRBV12-3/TRBV12-4	TRBJ2-1	.	TGTGCCAGCACCCGCTATGCGGGAGTCGGCAATGAGCAGTTCTTC	CASTRYAGVGNEQFF
TRBD1	TRBV4-1	TRBJ1-1	few	TGCGCCAGCAGCCAAGACAGGGGGGCCGCTGAAGCTTTCTTT	CASSQDRGAAEAFF
TRBD2	TRBV7-9	TRBJ2-1	.	TGTGCCAGCAGCTACGCACGGACTAGCGGGGTTAATGAGCAGTTCTTC	CASSYARTSGVNEQFF
TRBD1	TRBV10-3	TRBJ1-2	many	TGTGCCATCAGTGGGGGACAGAATTATAACTATGGCTACACCTTC	CAISGGQNYNYGYTF
.	TRBV25-1	TRBJ2-1	.	TGTGCCAGCACTCCTCCTTGGGGATTTGGTGAGCAGTTCTTC	CASTPPWGFGEQFF
.	TRBV19	TRBJ2-1	.	TGTGCCAGTAGTATACCGGATATTAATGAGCAGTTCTTC	CASSIPDINEQFF
TRBD2	TRBV3-1	TRBJ2-1	few	TGTGCCAGCAGCCAAGGGGGACTAGCCCTCTCCTACAATGAGCAGTTCTTC	CASSQGGLALSYNEQFF
.	TRBV6-6	TRBJ1-1	.	TGTGCCAGCAGTTACGCAGAAAAGAACACTGAAGCTTTCTTT	CASSYAEKNTEAFF
.	TRBV5-1	TRBJ2-3	.	TGCGCCAGCAGCTTGGCGGGACTGGCGGGGGCCCAAGATACGCAGTATTTT	CASSLAGLAGAQDTQYF
TRBD1	TRBV7-7	TRBJ2-1	many	TGTGCTAGCAGCGTCGACAGGGTCAATGAGCAGTTCTTC	CASSVDRVNEQFF
TRBD1	TRBV12-3/TRBV12-4	TRBJ2-5	many	TGTGCCAGCAGACGGACAGGGGGCGGCGTACAAGAGACCCAGTACTTC	CASRRTGGGVQETQYF
TRBD2	TRBV4-1	TRBJ2-1	few	TGCGCCAGCAGCCCCCGTAGCGGGAGCTCCTACAATGAGCAGTTCTTC	CASSPRSGSSYNEQFF
TRBD2	TRBV20-1	TRBJ2-7	few	TGCAGTGTACTAGCGGGAGGTTACGAGCAGTACTTC	CSVLAGGYEQYF
.	TRBV5-1	TRBJ2-3	.	TGCGCCAGCAGCCGAACCCAGGGGTCGCCCACAGATACGCAGTATTTT	CASSRTQGSPTDTQYF
TRBD1	TRBV6-2/TRBV6-3	TRBJ1-1	.	TGTGCCAGCAGTGGATCCGAAGGGGGCGGTTTGGACACTGAAGCTTTCTTT	CASSGSEGGGLDTEAFF
.	TRBV24-1	TRBJ2-7	many	TGTGCCACCAGTGGGACTTCGTCTTACGAGCAGTACTTC	CATSGTSSYEQYF
TRBD1	TRBV9	TRBJ1-2	many	TGTGCCAGCAGCGTAGGCCTTGTGGACAGGGCTAACTATGGCTACACCTTC	CASSVGLVDRANYGYTF
.	TRBV20-1	TRBJ1-1	.	TGCAGTGCTAGAGAACAGCTAGGTCAGGTCAACACTGAAGCTTTCTTT	CSAREQLGQVNTEAFF
.	TRBV6-2/TRBV6-3	TRBJ2-1	.	TGTGCCAGCAGTAACGTACTCCCCAATGAGCAGTTCTTC	CASSNVLPNEQFF
TRBD2	TRBV12-3/TRBV12-4	TRBJ2-2	.	TGTGCCAGCACCACTAGCGTGAACACCGGGGAGCTGTTTTTT	CASTTSVNTGELFF
.	TRBV7-3	TRBJ2-1	many	TGTGCCAGCAGCTTAATGGGGACACAAGCTTCGGTTGAGAAGTTCTTC	CASSLMGTQASVEKFF
.	TRBV29-1	TRBJ2-7	few	TGCAGCGTCCCTCACGACGGAGCCTCCATTATTGAGCAGTACTTC	CSVPHDGASIIEQYF
.	TRBV12-3/TRBV12-4	TRBJ1-2	.	TGTGCCAGCAGTTTCGGCAATAACCATGGCTACACCTTC	CASSFGNNHGYTF
TRBD2	TRBV4-3	TRBJ2-5	.	TGCGCCAGCAGCCAAGATCTAGCGGGGGAAGAGACCCAGTACTTC	CASSQDLAGEETQYF
TRBD1	TRBV19	TRBJ1-1	once	TGTGCCAGTGGGAAGGACAGGCTGAACACTGAAGCTTTCTTT	CASGKDRLNTEAFF
TRBD2	TRBV5-1	TRBJ2-6	few	TGCGCCAGCAGTCGCGAGGCGGGAGCGCCCTCTGGGGCCAACGTCCTGACTTTC	CASSREAGAPSGANVLTF
TRBD2	TRBV9	TRBJ2-1	.	TGTGCCAGCAGCGTGGGGGGGAGCTCCCACAATGAGCAGTTCTTC	CASSVGGSSHNEQFF
.	TRBV5-5	TRBJ1-5	few	TGTGCCAGCAGCTTTTTCGGAGATAGCAATCAGCCCCAGCATTTT	CASSFFGDSNQPQHF
TRBD1	TRBV12-5	TRBJ2-1	many	TGTGCTAGTGGTTTGGGGGACAGGGGTCAGGGTGAGCAGTTCTTC	CASGLGDRGQGEQFF
.	TRBV16	TRBJ1-2	few	TGTGCCAGCAGCCCGACAGGTTACTTTAACTATGGTGGCTACACCTTC	CASSPTGYFNYGGYTF
TRBD1	TRBV5-1	TRBJ2-1	.	TGCGCCAGCAGTAAACAGGGGGCGGACAATGAGCAGTTCTTC	CASSKQGADNEQFF
.	TRBV5-6	TRBJ1-1	few	TGTGCCAGCACCTTTCGGGTGGGGATGAACACTGAAGCTTTCTTT	CASTFRVGMNTEAFF
TRBD1	TRBV5-1	TRBJ2-4	few	TGCGCCAGCAGCTTGGGGGGACAGGCAGCCAAAAACATTCAGTACTTC	CASSLGGQAAKNIQYF
.	TRBV12-3/TRBV12-4	TRBJ1-1	.	TGTGCCAGCAGTTTCCAGGTCGGTGACACTGAAGCTTTCTTT	CASSFQVGDTEAFF
.	TRBV7-2	TRBJ2-3	few	TGTGCCAGCAGCTCAGGGTCTATAGGGGATACGCAGTATTTT	CASSSGSIGDTQYF